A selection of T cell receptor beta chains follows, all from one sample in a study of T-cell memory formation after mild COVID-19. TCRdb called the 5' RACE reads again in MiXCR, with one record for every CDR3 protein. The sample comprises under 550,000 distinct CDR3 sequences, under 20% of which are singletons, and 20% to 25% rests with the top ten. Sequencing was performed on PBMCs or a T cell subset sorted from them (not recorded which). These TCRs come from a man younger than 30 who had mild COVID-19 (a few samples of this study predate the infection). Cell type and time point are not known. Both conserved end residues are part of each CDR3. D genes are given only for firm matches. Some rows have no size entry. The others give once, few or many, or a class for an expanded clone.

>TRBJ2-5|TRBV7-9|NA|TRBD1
CASSSNRDRVETQYF
TGTGCCAGCAGCTCGAACCGGGACAGGGTCGAGACCCAGTACTTC
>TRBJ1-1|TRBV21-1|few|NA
CASSKTWYTEAFF
TGTGCCAGCAGCAAAACCTGGTACACTGAAGCTTTCTTT
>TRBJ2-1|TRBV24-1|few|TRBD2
CATSDPEGGFDEQFF
TGTGCCACCAGTGACCCGGAGGGAGGGTTCGATGAGCAGTTCTTC
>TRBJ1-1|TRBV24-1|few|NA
CATSEAGNTEAFF
TGTGCCACCAGCGAAGCGGGGAACACTGAAGCTTTCTTT
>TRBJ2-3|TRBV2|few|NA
CASSVKDTQYF
TGTGCCAGCAGTGTGAAAGATACGCAGTATTTT
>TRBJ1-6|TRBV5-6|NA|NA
CASSLEGINSPLHF
TGTGCCAGCAGCTTGGAGGGGATCAATTCACCCCTCCACTTT
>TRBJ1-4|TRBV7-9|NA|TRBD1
CASTPPPTGVEKLFF
TGTGCCAGCACCCCGCCGCCGACAGGGGTTGAAAAACTGTTTTTT
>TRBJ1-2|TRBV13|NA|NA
CASRRSGGRLHGYTF
TGTGCCAGCAGACGTTCCGGGGGGCGATTGCATGGCTACACCTTC
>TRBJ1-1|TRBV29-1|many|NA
CSVADTGNTEAFF
TGCAGCGTTGCCGACACAGGGAACACTGAAGCTTTCTTT
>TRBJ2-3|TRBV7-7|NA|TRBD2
CASARGEGPDTQYF
TGTGCTAGCGCCCGAGGGGAGGGCCCAGATACGCAGTATTTT
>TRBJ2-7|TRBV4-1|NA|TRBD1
CASSLRDRGVGEQYF
TGCGCCAGCAGCCTCCGGGACAGGGGCGTCGGGGAGCAGTACTTC
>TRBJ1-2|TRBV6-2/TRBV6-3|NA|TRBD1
CASSYGDRLYGYTF
TGTGCCAGCAGTTACGGGGACAGGCTCTATGGCTACACCTTC
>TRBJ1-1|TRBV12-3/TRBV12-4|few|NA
CASRLWLNTEAFF
TGTGCCAGCAGATTATGGTTGAACACTGAAGCTTTCTTT
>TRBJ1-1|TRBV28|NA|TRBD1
CASRQGGTDTEAFF
TGTGCCAGCAGACAGGGGGGAACGGACACTGAAGCTTTCTTT
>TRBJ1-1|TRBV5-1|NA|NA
CASNTLPGANTEAFF
TGCGCCAGCAACACACTCCCGGGAGCGAACACTGAAGCTTTCTTT
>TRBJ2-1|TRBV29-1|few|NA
CSVQGAETNEQFF
TGCAGCGTACAAGGGGCAGAAACCAATGAGCAGTTCTTC
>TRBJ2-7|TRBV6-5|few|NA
CASSYNDGYYEQYF
TGTGCCAGCAGTTATAACGACGGGTACTACGAGCAGTACTTC
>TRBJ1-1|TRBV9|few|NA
CASSDYANTEAFF
TGTGCCAGCAGCGATTATGCGAACACTGAAGCTTTCTTT
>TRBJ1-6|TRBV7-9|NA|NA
CASSLESPSPLHF
TGTGCCAGCAGCTTAGAGAGTCCTTCACCCCTCCACTTT
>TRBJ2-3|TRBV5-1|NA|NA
CASSSGVASWTGTDTQYF
TGCGCCAGCAGCTCGGGAGTGGCTAGCTGGACTGGCACAGATACGCAGTATTTT
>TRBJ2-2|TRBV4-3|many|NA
CASSQGGTGELFF
TGCGCCAGCAGCCAAGGGGGGACCGGGGAGCTGTTTTTT
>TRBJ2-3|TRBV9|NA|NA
CASSVGAPDTQYF
TGTGCCAGCAGCGTGGGAGCGCCAGATACGCAGTATTTT
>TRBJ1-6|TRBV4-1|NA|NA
CASSQTGTPNSPLHF
TGCGCCAGCAGCCAGACCGGGACACCCAATTCACCCCTCCACTTT
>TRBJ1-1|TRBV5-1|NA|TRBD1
CASNFRTGENTEAFF
TGCGCCAGCAACTTTAGGACAGGGGAGAACACTGAAGCTTTCTTT
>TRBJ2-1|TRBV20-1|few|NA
CSARDPVGANEQFF
TGCAGTGCTAGAGATCCAGTCGGGGCTAATGAGCAGTTCTTC
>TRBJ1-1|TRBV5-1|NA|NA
CASRVPYRNTEAFF
TGCGCCAGCAGGGTCCCTTACAGGAACACTGAAGCTTTCTTT
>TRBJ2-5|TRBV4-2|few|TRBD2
CASSSRLAGGLKETQYF
TGTGCCAGCAGCAGTAGACTAGCGGGGGGACTTAAAGAGACCCAGTACTTC
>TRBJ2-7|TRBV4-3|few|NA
CASSQDQGGREQYF
TGCGCCAGCAGCCAAGATCAGGGGGGCAGGGAGCAGTACTTC
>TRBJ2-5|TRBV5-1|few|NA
CASSFWDSDPQETQYF
TGCGCCAGCAGCTTCTGGGATTCGGACCCGCAAGAGACCCAGTACTTC
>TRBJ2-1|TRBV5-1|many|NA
CASSSTDFVSSYNEQFF
TGCGCCAGCAGCTCGACTGACTTCGTGAGCTCCTACAATGAGCAGTTCTTC
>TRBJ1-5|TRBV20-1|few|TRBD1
CSARGQGGQPQHF
TGCAGTGCTAGAGGACAGGGAGGGCAGCCCCAGCATTTT
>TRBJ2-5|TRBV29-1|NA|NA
CSVERGAAETQYF
TGCAGCGTTGAGCGAGGGGCGGCAGAGACCCAGTACTTC
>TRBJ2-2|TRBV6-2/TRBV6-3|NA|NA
CASSYGDRTTGQAGELFF
TGTGCCAGCAGTTACGGTGACAGAACTACGGGGCAGGCCGGGGAGCTGTTTTTT
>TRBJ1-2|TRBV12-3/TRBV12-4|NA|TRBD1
CASREQGAGYGYTF
TGTGCCAGCAGGGAACAGGGGGCGGGCTATGGCTACACCTTC
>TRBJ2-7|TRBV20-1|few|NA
CSAGGHRGSYEQYF
TGCAGTGCGGGGGGACACCGGGGAAGCTACGAGCAGTACTTC
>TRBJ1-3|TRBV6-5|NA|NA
CASSSPRHISGNTIYF
TGTGCCAGCAGTTCCCCTCGACACATCTCTGGAAACACCATATATTTT
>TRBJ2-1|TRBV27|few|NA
CASSLGGVRSYNEQFF
TGTGCCAGCAGTTTAGGTGGGGTCCGCTCCTACAATGAGCAGTTCTTC
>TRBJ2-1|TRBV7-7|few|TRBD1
CASSHAGTGKWNEQFF
TGTGCCAGCAGCCACGCCGGGACAGGGAAATGGAATGAGCAGTTCTTC
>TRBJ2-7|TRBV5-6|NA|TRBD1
CASSLWDRDYEQYF
TGTGCCAGCAGCTTGTGGGACAGAGACTACGAGCAGTACTTC
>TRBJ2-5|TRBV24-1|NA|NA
CATSRSGPRSGTQYF
TGTGCCACCAGTCGTTCCGGGCCCCGGAGTGGGACCCAGTACTTC
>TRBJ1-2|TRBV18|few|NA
CASSPLGLNYGYTF
TGTGCCAGCTCACCTCTCGGACTTAACTATGGCTACACCTTC
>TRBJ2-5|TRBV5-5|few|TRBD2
CASSLIAGAQYF
TGTGCCAGCAGCTTGATCGCGGGGGCCCAGTACTTC
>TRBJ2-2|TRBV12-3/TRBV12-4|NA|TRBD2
CASSNPGLAETNTGELFF
TGTGCCAGCAGTAACCCGGGACTAGCGGAGACGAACACCGGGGAGCTGTTTTTT
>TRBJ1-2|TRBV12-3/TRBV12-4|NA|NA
CASSLGQLGSYTF
TGTGCCAGCAGTTTAGGCCAGCTGGGAAGCTACACCTTC
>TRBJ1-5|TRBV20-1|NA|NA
CSAGPVGHSNQPQHF
TGCAGTGCTGGCCCCGTGGGTCATAGCAATCAGCCCCAGCATTTT
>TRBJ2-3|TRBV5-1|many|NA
CASSLTPPTDTQYF
TGCGCCAGCAGCCTGACCCCCCCCACAGATACGCAGTATTTT
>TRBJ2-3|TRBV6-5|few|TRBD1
CASSRQGILSTDTQYF
TGTGCCAGCAGCCGACAGGGGATTCTTAGCACAGATACGCAGTATTTT
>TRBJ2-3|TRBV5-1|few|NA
CASRGDSLLTDTQYF
TGCGCCAGCAGGGGGGATTCGCTACTCACAGATACGCAGTATTTT